Listed below are T cell receptor beta chains from one sample, sequenced in a study of identical twins. TCRdb reprocessed the 5' RACE reads with MiXCR, giving one entry per CDR3 protein. Of 500,000 to 650,000 distinct CDR3 sequences listed, around 20% are singletons. Separately, the same data were catalogued under a study of yellow fever vaccine responses in identical twins.

Material for sequencing was CD4+ T cells sorted from blood. The receptors derive from a woman under 30 in good health. Both conserved end residues are part of each CDR3. Fields, in order: J gene, clone size, V gene, D gene, CDR3 DNA, CDR3 protein. D genes are given only for firm matches. Expanded clones get a size class; other rows say once, few or many, or leave the size out.

>TRBJ2-5|few|TRBV24-1|.
TGTGCCACCAGTGATTTTGGGGCCTTTGGACGGGAGACCCAGTACTTC
CATSDFGAFGRETQYF
>TRBJ1-1|.|TRBV19|.
TGTGCCAGTAGTATAGTGACAGACACTGAAGCTTTCTTT
CASSIVTDTEAFF
>TRBJ2-6|.|TRBV12-3/TRBV12-4|TRBD1
TGTGCCAGCAGTTTAAGGGGACAGCCTCACTCTGGGGCCAACGTCCTGACTTTC
CASSLRGQPHSGANVLTF
>TRBJ2-1|few|TRBV12-3/TRBV12-4|TRBD2
TGTGCCAGCAGTCCCCCGCTAGCGGGAGGCGATGAGCAGTTCTTC
CASSPPLAGGDEQFF
>TRBJ2-7|few|TRBV15|.
TGTGCCACCAGCAGAGATCTCCGTCCCGAGCAGTACTTC
CATSRDLRPEQYF
>TRBJ2-1|few|TRBV20-1|.
TGCAGGGCGGGACGCAGCGGAGGCAATGAGCAGTTCTTC
CRAGRSGGNEQFF
>TRBJ1-1|.|TRBV12-3/TRBV12-4|.
TGTGCCAGCAGTTTATCGGGGACTGGTAACACTGAAGCTTTCTTT
CASSLSGTGNTEAFF
>TRBJ1-2|.|TRBV4-1|.
TGCGCCAGCAGCCAAGATTCGGTTAAGGTCTATGGCTACACCTTC
CASSQDSVKVYGYTF
>TRBJ2-5|.|TRBV5-1|.
TGCGCCAGCACGCCTACAGGGCGCTTTCAAGAGACCCAGTACTTC
CASTPTGRFQETQYF
>TRBJ2-7|.|TRBV2|.
TGTGCCAGCAGTGAGACGCCGGCCTACGAGCAGTACTTC
CASSETPAYEQYF
>TRBJ2-2|.|TRBV2|.
TGTGCCAGCAGTGAACCTAGATTCGGGGAGCTGTTTTTT
CASSEPRFGELFF
>TRBJ2-3|few|TRBV5-1|.
TGCGCCAGCAGCTCACAGCGGTTGAGCACAGATACGCAGTATTTT
CASSSQRLSTDTQYF
>TRBJ2-1|many|TRBV5-1|TRBD2
TGCGCCAGCAGCTTGGAGGCGGGAGCTTACAATGAGCAGTTCTTC
CASSLEAGAYNEQFF
>TRBJ2-3|few|TRBV4-2|TRBD2
TGTGCCAGCAGCCAAGATACTCGGAGGGGTAAGGGGACTAGCGGGAGCTCCACAGATACGCAGTATTTT
CASSQDTRRGKGTSGSSTDTQYF
>TRBJ2-2|few|TRBV7-9|.
TGTGCCAGCAGCCCACCTGCAGACGTCGGGGAGCTGTTTTTT
CASSPPADVGELFF
>TRBJ2-7|.|TRBV5-1|.
TGCGCCAGCAGCTTGGCCCCGTCTACGGGAGTTGGATCCTACGAGCAGTACTTC
CASSLAPSTGVGSYEQYF
>TRBJ2-7|.|TRBV10-3|TRBD2
TGTGCCACTTCAACTAGCGGGAGTAGCTACGAGCAGTACTTC
CATSTSGSSYEQYF
>TRBJ2-5|.|TRBV7-9|TRBD2
TGTGCCAGCAGCTTCCGGGAGGCCCGGGAGACCCAGTACTTC
CASSFREARETQYF
>TRBJ2-1|few|TRBV9|TRBD1
TGTGCCAGCAGCGGGGACAGGGGGCCGGGGAGCAATGAGCAGTTCTTC
CASSGDRGPGSNEQFF
>TRBJ2-7|once|TRBV4-2|TRBD1
TGTGCCAGCAGCCAAGATTCGGACAGGGCTAGGGAGCAGTACTTC
CASSQDSDRAREQYF
>TRBJ2-1|.|TRBV5-1|TRBD2
TGCGCCAGCAGCTTGGCCTCAGCGGGAGGGAACTACAATGAGCAGTTCTTC
CASSLASAGGNYNEQFF
>TRBJ2-1|.|TRBV10-3|TRBD1
TGTGCCATCACAAAGGACAGGGAGGCTATCGGGCAGTTCTTC
CAITKDREAIGQFF
>TRBJ2-1|.|TRBV12-3/TRBV12-4|.
TGTGCCAGCAGTTCCGGACAGTATGAGCAGTTCTTC
CASSSGQYEQFF
>TRBJ2-2|few|TRBV5-5|.
TGTGCCAGCAGCTTAGCGGTCACGAACACCGGGGAGCTGTTTTTT
CASSLAVTNTGELFF
>TRBJ1-4|few|TRBV5-1|.
TGCGCCAGCCGGACCCACAGGGAGCCCTATGAAAAACTGTTTTTT
CASRTHREPYEKLFF
>TRBJ2-5|.|TRBV10-3|TRBD1
TGTGCCATCAGTGAAAACAGGGGCGACGAGACCCAGTACTTC
CAISENRGDETQYF
>TRBJ2-2|few|TRBV3-1|TRBD2
TGTGCCAGCAGCGAGGGACTAGCGGTCAACACCGGGGAGCTGTTTTTT
CASSEGLAVNTGELFF
>TRBJ2-7|.|TRBV3-1|TRBD2
TGTGCCAGCAGCCTCACGGGACTAGCGGGATACGAGCAGTACTTC
CASSLTGLAGYEQYF
>TRBJ2-2|few|TRBV9|.
TGTGCCAGCAACAAACCCGGGACCACGACGACGTTTTTGAACACCGGGGAGCTGTTTTTT
CASNKPGTTTTFLNTGELFF
>TRBJ2-7|.|TRBV6-5|.
TGTGCCAGCAGTTACTCAGGGTTGCACTACGAGCAGTACTTC
CASSYSGLHYEQYF
>TRBJ2-1|.|TRBV5-1|.
TGCGCCAGCAGCGGCAGGGGGGCGGGCGATGAGCAGTTCTTC
CASSGRGAGDEQFF
>TRBJ2-5|many|TRBV7-2|.
TGTGCCAGCAGTCAGGACACAAACTCTCAAGAGACCCAGTACTTC
CASSQDTNSQETQYF
>TRBJ2-1|.|TRBV7-2|.
TGTGCCAGCAGCGATCAGGGACTTGGATTCCATGAGCAGTTCTTC
CASSDQGLGFHEQFF
>TRBJ1-1|many|TRBV12-3/TRBV12-4|.
TGTGCCAGCAGTTTGATAGCGAACACTGAAGCTTTCTTT
CASSLIANTEAFF
>TRBJ2-1|.|TRBV24-1|.
TGTGCCACCAGTGATCCCGACAGAAGGACCTCCTACAATGAGCAGTTCTTC
CATSDPDRRTSYNEQFF
>TRBJ2-1|few|TRBV12-3/TRBV12-4|.
TGTGCCAGCTCCACCCGGCGGGAGCAGTTCTTC
CASSTRREQFF
>TRBJ2-1|many|TRBV25-1|TRBD1
TGTGCCACCACAGACGGGACAGGGGCGTTTCGGGAGCAGTTCTTC
CATTDGTGAFREQFF
>TRBJ1-1|few|TRBV11-2|.
TGTGCCAGCAGCTCCTCCCTGGGGGTCACTGAAGCTTTCTTT
CASSSSLGVTEAFF
>TRBJ2-1|.|TRBV7-9|.
TGTGCCAGCAGCTTAGAGGTTCAGGGTGGTGAGCAGTTCTTC
CASSLEVQGGEQFF
>TRBJ2-2|.|TRBV7-8|TRBD1
TGTGCCAGCAGCCTCCTTGGACAGGCCTCGGGCGGGGAGCTGTTTTTT
CASSLLGQASGGELFF
>TRBJ1-6|few|TRBV2|.
TGTGCCAGCAGCCACAGGGAGGCGAATTCACCCCTCCACTTT
CASSHREANSPLHF
>TRBJ2-5|.|TRBV4-1|.
TGCGCCAGCAGCCAAGATCGGGTCGGTTCGCGCGGAGAGACCCAGTACTTC
CASSQDRVGSRGETQYF
>TRBJ1-1|many|TRBV27|.
TGTGCCAGCAGTTTAAGGGAGAACACTGAAGCTTTCTTT
CASSLRENTEAFF
>TRBJ2-1|.|TRBV20-1|TRBD2
TGCTGTGCTAGGGCGGGGGGGCGACTTAACTACAATGAGCAGTTCTTC
CCARAGGRLNYNEQFF
>TRBJ2-1|.|TRBV20-1|.
TGCAGTGCTAGAGATCCGGGGTATTATGAGCAGTTCTTC
CSARDPGYYEQFF
>TRBJ2-1|.|TRBV19|.
TGTGCCAGTAGTCCCCGCCCGGGGGATGAGCAGTTCTTC
CASSPRPGDEQFF
>TRBJ2-6|.|TRBV4-1|.
TGCGCCAGCAGCCGAGTGGAGGGACGGCTGACCTCTGGGGCCAACGTCCTGACTTTC
CASSRVEGRLTSGANVLTF
>TRBJ2-1|few|TRBV10-3|.
TGTGCCATCAGTGAGTTTGTGTCTACGAGTGAGCAGTTCTTC
CAISEFVSTSEQFF
>TRBJ1-5|few|TRBV20-1|TRBD1
TGCAGTACGTCTGGTGGGGGACAGGGGAATCAGCCCCAGCATTTT
CSTSGGGQGNQPQHF
>TRBJ2-7|few|TRBV5-1|TRBD1
TGCGCCAGCAGCTGGACAGGGGACGAGCAGTACTTC
CASSWTGDEQYF
>TRBJ2-7|.|TRBV3-1|.
TGTGCCAGCAGCCAAGATTGGGCCGGACGGGGAGGCGAGCAGTACTTC
CASSQDWAGRGGEQYF
>TRBJ2-2|few|TRBV5-8|.
TGTGCCAGCAGCCCAATGAACACCGGGGAGCTGTTTTTT
CASSPMNTGELFF
>TRBJ2-5|few|TRBV7-8|.
TGTGCCAGCAGCTTGACAACAGGCTCGGAGACCCAGTACTTC
CASSLTTGSETQYF
>TRBJ1-1|.|TRBV15|TRBD1
TGTGCCGCCGCGACAGGGGTGAACACTGAAGCTTTCTTT
CAAATGVNTEAFF
>TRBJ2-3|few|TRBV24-1|.
TGTGCCACCAGTGATTGGTGGGAAGACGGGGATCCTACCAGGACCACAGATACGCAGTATTTT
CATSDWWEDGDPTRTTDTQYF
>TRBJ2-1|.|TRBV27|TRBD2
TGTGCCAGCAGTTTATCTCCCCGCGGGGGGGCTTACAATGAGCAGTTCTTC
CASSLSPRGGAYNEQFF
>TRBJ2-1|.|TRBV12-3/TRBV12-4|TRBD2
TGTGCCAGCACCCCCCGGACTAGCGGGGGTTCCAGCTCCTACAATGAGCAGTTCTTC
CASTPRTSGGSSSYNEQFF
>TRBJ2-1|.|TRBV7-9|TRBD2
TGTGCCAGCAGCAGGACTAGCGATGAGCAGTTCTTC
CASSRTSDEQFF
>TRBJ2-3|few|TRBV24-1|.
TGTGCCACCAGTGAACCAGGACTAGATACGCAGTATTTT
CATSEPGLDTQYF
>TRBJ1-5|few|TRBV5-1|.
TGCGCCAGCAGCTTGGATGGGACCGACAATCAGCCCCAGCATTTT
CASSLDGTDNQPQHF